These 17 T cell receptor beta chains were sequenced from one sample in a study of T cell responses to AZD1222 COVID-19 vaccine (dated by TCRdb to the early 2020s). Library preparation employed the immunoSEQ multiplex PCR assay. Imported from immuneACCESS, the table was reduced by TCRdb to in-frame sequences with V and J called. These copies leave out some clones; in studies compared against another copy, an unresolved V gene accounts for under half, and the cause of the remainder is not known. Within this sample are fewer than 130,000 clones, with over 85% of them counted one time only. The top ten constitute about 15% of the sample. Sample time point, as interpreted from the label and publication: about 28 days (+/-7) after the second vaccine dose. The specimen was peripheral blood, collected 28 days after the second AZD1222 dose. These receptors were taken from an adult who received the AZD1222 COVID-19 vaccine.

This chain links TRBV7-2 with TRBJ1-5; D gene unclear. The CDR3 spans 13 residues. With 5 bases removed from V and 3 bases from J, the gap between germline ends came to 8 bases. CDR1 SGHTA and CDR2 FQGNSA come from the germline V gene. This chain's CDR3 is CASSARLNQPQHF. Written as DNA, the CDR3 is TGTGCCAGCAGCGCCCGTCTCAATCAGCCCCAGCATTTT.

The chain links TRBV18 to TRBJ1-1; D is uncertain. CDR3 length equals 14 residues. V lost 3 bases and J 1 base, leaving 9 bases between the germline ends. Germline CDR1 and CDR2: KGHSH and LQKENI. The CDR3, as DNA: TGTGCCAGCTCACCCGAGGAGACGAACACTGAAGCTTTCTTT. This sequence encodes CASSPEETNTEAFF.

This clone has only one observation. This sequence joins TRBV28 and TRBJ1-3; D uncertain. This CDR3 region has 14 residues. The ends were cut back, 1 base at V and 0 bases at J, with 4 bases in the middle. Per germline, CDR1 MDHEN and CDR2 SYDVKM. The CDR3 DNA is TGTGCCAGCAGTTTATCTACCTCTGGAAACACCATATATTTT. Its translation is CASSLSTSGNTIYF.

V and J are TRBV10-1 and TRBJ1-6, with TRBD1 matching over 10 bases. The junction had 5 bases not matched to a gene; V was cut back by 6 bases and J by 0 bases. This CDR3 is built from 17 residues. The germline gives CDR1 WNHNN, CDR2 SYGVQD (reference sequence). The CDR3 here is CASRDRTGGSYNSPLHF. The CDR3 DNA follows: TGCGCCAGCAGAGACCGGACAGGGGGCTCCTATAATTCACCCCTCCACTTT.

The chain has TRBV11-2 and TRBJ1-3; D gene uncertain. CDR3 size: 12 residues. The V gene's germline CDR1 is SGHAT and CDR2 FQNNGV. V was clipped by 8 bases and J by 8 bases, with 13 bases between them. The CDR3 DNA sequence: TGTGCCAGCGCCCGTTCCTGGGACACCATATATTTT. As protein: CASARSWDTIYF. Based on the CDR3 plus reference TRBV11-2 and TRBJ1-3, the full variable domain is EAGVAQSPRYKIIEKRQSVAFWCNPISGHATLYWYQQILGQGPKLLIQFQNNGVVDDSQLPKDRFSAERLKGVDSTLKIQPAKLEDSAVYLCASARSWDTIYFGEGSWLTVV.

The chain carries TRBV11-2 and TRBJ2-3; D gene uncertain. CDR3 size: 15 residues. Germline V gene data show CDR1 as SGHAT and CDR2 as FQNNGV. V shed 2 bases and J shed 8 bases, with 17 bases lying between them. The DNA of the CDR3 is TGTGCCAGCAGCTTATTTGGGCCCGCAGCAGGTACGCAGTATTTT. Translating it yields CASSLFGPAAGTQYF.

This chain connects TRBV7-8 to TRBJ2-7, with D perhaps TRBD2 (6 bases). Germline V gene lookup returns CDR1 SGHVS and CDR2 FQNEAQ. Trimming took 0 bases from V and 3 from J, leaving 12 bases between them. The CDR3 length is 15 residues. CDR3 coding DNA: TGTGCCAGCAGCTTAGCAGTCGGGAGTAGCTACGAGCAGTACTTC. Amino acids: CASSLAVGSSYEQYF.

The V and J genes are TRBV2 and TRBJ2-2; D remains ambiguous. The CDR3 length is 18 residues. V gave up 3 bases and J gave up 0 bases, with 17 bases separating them. Germline lookup yields CDR1 SNHLY and CDR2 FYNNEI. The CDR3 protein is CASSEVENSIANTGELFF. The CDR3 DNA is TGTGCCAGCAGTGAGGTAGAAAATTCCATCGCGAACACCGGGGAGCTGTTTTTT.

The chain recombines TRBV7-7 with TRBJ2-1; D might be TRBD2 (5 bases). This CDR3 contains 15 residues. V was pared by 0 bases and J by 7 bases, with 13 bases between. Germline loops: CDR1 SSHAT, CDR2 FNYEAQ (reference sequence). This CDR3 is CASSLAPDWSNEQFF. For the CDR3, the DNA is TGTGCCAGCAGCTTAGCGCCGGACTGGTCTAATGAGCAGTTCTTC.

This chain uses TRBV18 with TRBJ1-2; perhaps TRBD1 as D (5 bases). CDR1 is KGHSH, CDR2 LQKENI, per germline. Trimming removed 2 bases from V and 8 bases from J, with 9 bases in between. The CDR3 runs to 12 residues. Here the CDR3 DNA reads TGTGCCAGCTCACCAGACAGCGGGGGCTACACCTTC. It is translated as CASSPDSGGYTF.

The J gene is TRBJ2-4, the V gene TRBV5-6; the D gene is possibly TRBD2 (6 bases). The CDR3 contains 16 residues. Germline V lookup: CDR1 SGHDT, CDR2 YYEEEE. V lost 4 bases and J 7 bases, leaving 21 bases between the germline ends. CDR3: CASSGALPGRGNIQYF. DNA of the CDR3: TGTGCCAGCAGCGGAGCCTTGCCGGGACGGGGGAACATTCAGTACTTC.

This rearrangement joins TRBV7-7 to TRBJ2-3; no clear D gene. Germline loops: CDR1 SSHAT, CDR2 FNYEAQ (reference sequence). The CDR3 runs 16 residues. Trimming shortened V by 1 base and J by 1 base, and 12 bases separated the two germline ends. CDR3 DNA sequence: TGTGCCAGCAGCTTAGGCGGCGACACCGGCACAGATACGCAGTATTTT. This translates into CASSLGGDTGTDTQYF.

The DNA of the CDR3 is TGTGCCAGCAGCCTCATGGACCAACAGGCCGGGGAGCTGTTTTTT. Protein product: CASSLMDQQAGELFF. The rearrangement links TRBV11-3 to TRBJ2-2; TRBD1 is a possible D gene (5 bases). The germline V gene encodes CDR1 SGHNT and CDR2 YENEEA. CDR3 length: 15 residues. The V and J ends lost 5 bases and 6 bases respectively, with 16 bases between them. The full variable domain, in which reference TRBV11-3 and TRBJ2-2 provide the parts outside the CDR3, is EAGVVQSPRYKIIEKKQPVAFWCNPISGHNTLYWYLQNLGQGPELLIRYENEEAVDDSQLPKDRFSAERLKGVDSTLKIQPAELGDSAVYLCASSLMDQQAGELFFGEGSRLTVL.

A remark on this clone: One junction end does not reproduce the germline sequence, and a read error may be involved. This rearrangement joins TRBV7-3 to TRBJ1-1; TRBD1 agrees at 8 bases. The CDR3 covers 16 residues. CDR1 and CDR2 from the germline V gene are SGHTA and FQGTGA. CDR3 loop: CASNLQSQGANTEAFF. The CDR3 DNA follows: TGTGCCAGCAACTTACAATCCCAGGGGGCGAACACTGAAGCTTTCTTT.

The gene calls are TRBV10-3 and TRBJ2-7, with a possible D match to TRBD1 (6 bases). V lost 6 bases and J 1 base, leaving 16 bases between the germline ends. The germline V gene encodes CDR1 ENHRY and CDR2 SYGVKD. CDR3 size: 15 residues. In DNA, the CDR3 is TGTGCCATCAGGGGGGCAGGGAGTGCGTCCTACGAGCAGTACTTC. Translated, it gives CAIRGAGSASYEQYF.

The genes are TRBV3-1 (or the pseudogene TRBV3-2) and TRBJ1-4; the D gene is possibly TRBD1 (6 bases). The V end lost 4 bases, the J end lost 4 bases, and 10 bases lay between the germline ends. The CDR3 loop spans 14 amino acids. Looked up from germline, CDR1 is LGHDT and CDR2 is YNNKEL (reference sequence). This CDR3 reads CASSPGQNNEKLFF. CDR3 bases: TGTGCCAGCAGCCCTGGACAGAATAATGAAAAACTGTTTTTT.

The genes are TRBV29-1 and TRBJ2-5; 7 bases match TRBD2. The germline CDR1 and CDR2 sequences are SQVTM and ANQGSEA. The CDR3 covers 13 residues. Germline trimming cut 3 bases from V and 2 bases from J; bases unmatched to any gene: 3. In DNA form, the CDR3 reads TGCAGCGTTGATCTAGCGGAACAAGAGACCCAGTACTTC. Translating it yields CSVDLAEQETQYF.